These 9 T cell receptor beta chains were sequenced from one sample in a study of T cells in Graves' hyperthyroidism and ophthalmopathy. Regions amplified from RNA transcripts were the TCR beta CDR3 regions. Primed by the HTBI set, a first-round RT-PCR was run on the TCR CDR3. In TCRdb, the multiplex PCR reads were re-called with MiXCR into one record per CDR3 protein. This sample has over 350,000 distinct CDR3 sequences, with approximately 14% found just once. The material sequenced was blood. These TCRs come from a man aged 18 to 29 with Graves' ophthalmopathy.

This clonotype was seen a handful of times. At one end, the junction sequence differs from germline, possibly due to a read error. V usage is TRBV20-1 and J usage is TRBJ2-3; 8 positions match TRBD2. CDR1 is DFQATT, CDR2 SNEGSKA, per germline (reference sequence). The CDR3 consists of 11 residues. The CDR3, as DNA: TGCAATGCTAGCGGGCTGGATACGCAGTATTTT. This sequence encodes CNASGLDTQYF.

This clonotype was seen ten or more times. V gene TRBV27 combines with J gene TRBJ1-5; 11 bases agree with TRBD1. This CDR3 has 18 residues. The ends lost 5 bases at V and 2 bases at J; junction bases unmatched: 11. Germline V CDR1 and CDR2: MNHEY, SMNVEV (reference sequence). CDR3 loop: CASSPWDRGIDGNQPQHF. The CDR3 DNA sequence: TGTGCCAGCAGTCCTTGGGACAGGGGGATAGATGGCAATCAGCCCCAGCATTTT.

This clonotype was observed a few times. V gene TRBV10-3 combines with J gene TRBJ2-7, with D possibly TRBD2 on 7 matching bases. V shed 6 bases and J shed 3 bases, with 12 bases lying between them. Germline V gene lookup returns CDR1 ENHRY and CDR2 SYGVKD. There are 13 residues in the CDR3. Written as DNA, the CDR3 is TGTGCCATCAGGGGAGGGGGGGGCTACGAGCAGTACTTC. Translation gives CAIRGGGGYEQYF.

CDR3 residues: CASSSYSGRINIQYF. The CDR3 coding sequence is TGCGCCAGCAGCTCTTATAGCGGGAGGATAAACATTCAGTACTTC. The gene calls are TRBV5-1 and TRBJ2-4, with 10 positions matching TRBD2. The CDR3 is made up of 15 amino acids. The V segment lost 3 bases and the J segment 6 bases; nucleotides outside the gene matches: 6. From germline, CDR1 is SGHRS and CDR2 YFSETQ.

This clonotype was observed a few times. CDR3 residues: CASSPSTRRSGRAYYEQYF. The DNA of the CDR3 is TGTGCCAGCAGCCCCTCCACTAGGCGTAGCGGGAGGGCCTATTACGAGCAGTACTTC. The chain joins TRBV3-1 to TRBJ2-7; 11 bases map to TRBD2. The V gene's germline CDR1 is LGHDT and CDR2 YNNKEL (reference sequence). CDR3 length equals 19 residues. Unmatched junction bases numbered 18, after V lost 4 bases and J lost 4 bases.

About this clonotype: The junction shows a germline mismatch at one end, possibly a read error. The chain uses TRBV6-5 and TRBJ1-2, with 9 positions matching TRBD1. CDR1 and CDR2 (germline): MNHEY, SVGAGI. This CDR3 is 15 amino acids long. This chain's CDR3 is CANSYSTGGGYGYTF. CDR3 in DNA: TGTGCCAACAGTTACTCGACAGGGGGGGGCTATGGCTACACCTTC.

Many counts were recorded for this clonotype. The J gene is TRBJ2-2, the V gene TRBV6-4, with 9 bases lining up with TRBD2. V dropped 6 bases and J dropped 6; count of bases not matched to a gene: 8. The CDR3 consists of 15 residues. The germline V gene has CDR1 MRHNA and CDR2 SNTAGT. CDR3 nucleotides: TGTGCCAGCAGAGCAGCTAGCGGGGATGCCGGGGAGCTGTTTTTT. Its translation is CASRAASGDAGELFF.

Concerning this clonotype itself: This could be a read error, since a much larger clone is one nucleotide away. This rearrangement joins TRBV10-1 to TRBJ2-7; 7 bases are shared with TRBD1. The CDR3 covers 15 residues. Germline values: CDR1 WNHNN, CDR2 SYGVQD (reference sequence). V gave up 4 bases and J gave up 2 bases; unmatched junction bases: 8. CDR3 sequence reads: CASSGTGQTPYEQYF. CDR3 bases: TGCGCCAGCAGTGGCACGGGACAGACCCCCTACGAGCAGTACTTC.

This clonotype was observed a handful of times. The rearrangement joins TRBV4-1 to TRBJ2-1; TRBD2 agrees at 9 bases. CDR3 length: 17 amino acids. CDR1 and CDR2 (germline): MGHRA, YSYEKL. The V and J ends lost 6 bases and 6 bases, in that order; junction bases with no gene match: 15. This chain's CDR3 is CASRVSGGRANVNEQFF. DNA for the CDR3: TGCGCCAGCAGGGTGTCTGGCGGGAGGGCCAATGTCAATGAGCAGTTCTTC.